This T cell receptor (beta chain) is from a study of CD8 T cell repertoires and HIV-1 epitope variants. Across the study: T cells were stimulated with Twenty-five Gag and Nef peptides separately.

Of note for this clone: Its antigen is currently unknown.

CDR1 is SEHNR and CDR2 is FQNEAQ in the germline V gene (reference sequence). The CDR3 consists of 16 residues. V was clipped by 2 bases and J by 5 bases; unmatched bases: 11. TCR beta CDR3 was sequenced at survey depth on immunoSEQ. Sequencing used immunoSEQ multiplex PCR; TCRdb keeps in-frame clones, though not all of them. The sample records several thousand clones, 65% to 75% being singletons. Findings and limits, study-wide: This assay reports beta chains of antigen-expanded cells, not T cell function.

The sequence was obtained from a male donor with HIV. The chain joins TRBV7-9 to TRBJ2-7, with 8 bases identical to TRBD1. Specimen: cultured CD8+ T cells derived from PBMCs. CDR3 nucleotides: TGTGCCAGCAGCTTAAAGTTTGGGCAGGGGGCCCACGAGCAGTACTTC. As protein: CASSLKFGQGAHEQYF.